This T cell receptor beta chain is from a study of blood T cell repertoires in COVID-19. V was pared by 7 bases and J by 0 bases, with 10 bases between. Per germline, CDR1 SNHLY and CDR2 FYNNEI. The CDR3 totals 14 residues. Participant ages covered roughly 18 to 90 years across some 25 US areas. Recovered status applied to Cohort 3 donors who had two consecutive negative PCRs. It also applied to those with clearance or with symptom resolution. The table came from immunoSEQ multiplex PCR; TCRdb's copy has only in-frame clones and leaves some out. The sample yields around 210,000 clones, around 89% seen once.

Sequencing was performed on PBMCs or T cells enriched from blood (not recorded which). The TCR was taken from a woman under 30 who had recovered from COVID-19. The V and J genes are TRBV2 and TRBJ1-5; tentatively, D is TRBD1 (5 bases). This CDR3 is CASTPDSSNQPQHF. The CDR3 DNA is TGTGCCAGCACCCCTGACAGTAGCAATCAGCCCCAGCATTTT.